Below, 27 T cell receptor beta chains from the same sample are listed, as sequenced in a study of OX40 agonist ivuxolimab in advanced cancers. The assay was immunoSEQ multiplex PCR, and TCRdb's table has in-frame clones only and misses some. The sample holds about 64,000 clones, roughly 86% seen once. This specimen was CD4+ or CD8+ T cells sorted from blood, taken in a trial of the OX40 agonist ivuxolimab. All receptors derive from an adult with an advanced solid tumor such as melanoma, head and neck, liver or kidney cancer.

The chain joins TRBV18 to TRBJ1-2; D is possibly TRBD1 (5 bases). The V end was cut by 1 base, the J end by 6 bases, with 12 bases between. Germline V CDR1 and CDR2: KGHSH, LQKENI. The CDR3 runs 14 residues. The CDR3 protein is CASSPRAREDGYTF. CDR3 DNA: TGTGCCAGCTCACCACGTGCCAGGGAGGATGGCTACACCTTC. Full variable domain (rest looked up from reference TRBV18 and TRBJ1-2): NAGVMQNPRHLVRRRGQEARLRCSPMKGHSHVYWYRQLPEEGLKFMVYLQKENIIDESGMPKERFSAEFPKEGPSILRIQQVVRGDSAAYFCASSPRAREDGYTFGSGTRLTVV.

The gene calls are TRBV6-5 and TRBJ2-3; TRBD2 might be the D (6 bases). Germline values: CDR1 MNHEY, CDR2 SVGAGI. The CDR3 contains 14 residues. The V end lost 6 bases, the J end lost 4 bases, and 14 bases lay between the germline ends. For the CDR3, the DNA is TGTGCCAGCAGCCGACTAGATCGGCCAGATACGCAGTATTTT. Amino acids: CASSRLDRPDTQYF.

J is TRBJ2-1 and V is TRBV7-3; 10 bases are shared with TRBD2. The J segment lost 1 base and the V segment lost 6 bases, leaving 9 bases of the junction unmatched. Germline loops: CDR1 SGHTA, CDR2 FQGTGA. The CDR3 has 17 amino acids. The CDR3 loop reads CASSPSSGRRSYNEQFF. CDR3 DNA: TGTGCCAGCAGTCCTTCTAGCGGGAGAAGGTCCTACAATGAGCAGTTCTTC.

The V call is TRBV5-8, the J call TRBJ2-5; no clear D gene. Germline assignment: CDR1 SGHTS and CDR2 YDEGEE. V lost 1 base to trimming and J lost 1 base, with 17 bases between them. This CDR3 has 17 residues. In DNA, the CDR3 is TGTGCCAGCAGCTTGTCCCGGTCTTACACCATCCAAGAGACCCAGTACTTC. This sequence encodes CASSLSRSYTIQETQYF.

The rearrangement joins TRBV5-1 to TRBJ2-1, with D tentatively TRBD2 (6 bases). The CDR3 extends over 14 amino acids. Trimming took off 2 bases at V and 7 bases at J, with 13 bases between the two ends. The V gene's germline CDR1 is SGHRS and CDR2 YFSETQ. CDR3 bases: TGCGCCAGCAGCTTCACCGGGAGCGAGAATGAGCAGTTCTTC. It codes for CASSFTGSENEQFF. Together with reference TRBV5-1 and TRBJ2-1, the CDR3 gives the full variable domain: KAGVTQTPRYLIKTRGQQVTLSCSPISGHRSVSWYQQTPGQGLQFLFEYFSETQRNKGNFPGRFSGRQFSNSRSEMNVSTLELGDSALYLCASSFTGSENEQFFGPGTRLTVL.

The chain recombines TRBV5-6 with TRBJ1-2; no reliable D call. This CDR3 has 13 amino acids. Trimming took 0 bases from V and 8 from J, leaving 11 bases between them. Per the germline V gene, CDR1 is SGHDT and CDR2 is YYEEEE. The CDR3 DNA follows: TGTGCCAGCAGCTTGGGTCCTCAGGTCGGCTACACCTTC. Translating it yields CASSLGPQVGYTF.

The chain has TRBV7-2 and TRBJ2-7; D is uncertain. This CDR3 has 11 residues. Germline loops: CDR1 SGHTA, CDR2 FQGNSA. V lost 2 bases to trimming and J lost 4 bases, with 3 bases between them. CDR3 nucleotide sequence: TGTGCCAGCAGCTTAATATACGAGCAGTACTTC. It encodes CASSLIYEQYF.

J is TRBJ2-7 and V is TRBV18; 9 nucleotides agree with TRBD2. Losses at the gene ends were 6 bases for V and 3 bases for J; bases not matched to a gene: 9. Per germline, CDR1 KGHSH and CDR2 LQKENI. The CDR3 sequence is 15 residues long. Written as DNA, the CDR3 is TGTGCCAGCTCTCCTATAGCGGGAGAGGGCTACGAGCAGTACTTC. It specifies CASSPIAGEGYEQYF.

This clone is a singleton in its sample. J is TRBJ2-5 and V is TRBV6-8; D is ambiguous. The CDR3 consists of 10 residues. CDR1 is MNHGY and CDR2 is SAAAGT in the germline V gene. Deletions cut 6 bases from V and 5 bases from J, with 4 bases between. CDR3 sequence: CASRRETQYF. The CDR3 DNA reads as TGTGCCAGCAGAAGGGAGACCCAGTACTTC.

V gene TRBV5-1 combines with J gene TRBJ2-4; TRBD2 matches at 9 bases. The CDR3 has 16 residues. CDR1 is SGHRS and CDR2 is YFSETQ in the germline V gene. The trim removed 0 bases at V and 5 bases at J, leaving 6 bases unmatched. The CDR3 here is CASSLAGGRAENIQYF. The CDR3 nucleotides read TGCGCCAGCAGCTTGGCTGGCGGGAGGGCCGAAAACATTCAGTACTTC.

This chain uses TRBV7-9 with TRBJ1-1; no reliable D call. V was cut by 1 base and J by 3 bases, with 6 bases left in between. Germline V gene data show CDR1 as SEHNR and CDR2 as FQNEAQ (reference sequence). This CDR3 has 13 amino acids. The CDR3 bases are TGTGCCAGCAGCTTAGTAGAGGACACTGAAGCTTTCTTT. Protein product: CASSLVEDTEAFF.

This clone has a single count. The chain couples TRBV30 to TRBJ1-6; a possible D gene is TRBD1 (5 bases). Germline values: CDR1 GTSNPN, CDR2 SVGIG (reference sequence). Trimming cost V 4 bases and J 8 bases, with 12 bases left between them. The CDR3 totals 13 residues. The DNA of the CDR3 is TGTGCCTGGAAAGGACATCCTGATTCACCCCTCCACTTT. Amino acids: CAWKGHPDSPLHF.

The chain uses TRBV19 and TRBJ1-5, with D uncertain. V lost 5 bases and J 0 bases, leaving 11 bases between the germline ends. CDR1 is LNHDA and CDR2 is SQIVND in the germline V gene (reference sequence). The CDR3 spans 15 residues. CDR3 bases: TGTGCCAGTAGTCCCGGGCGGGTTAGCAATCAGCCCCAGCATTTT. It specifies CASSPGRVSNQPQHF. Supplemented by reference TRBV19 and TRBJ1-5, the full variable domain reads DGGITQSPKYLFRKEGQNVTLSCEQNLNHDAMYWYRQDPGQGLRLIYYSQIVNDFQKGDIAEGYSVSREKKESFPLTVTSAQKNPTAFYLCASSPGRVSNQPQHFGDGTRLSIL.

The CDR3, as DNA: TGTGCCAGCAGCTTAGTTGGGTATACCAGCGGGAGTTCCTACGAGCAGTACTTC. Translation: CASSLVGYTSGSSYEQYF. The rearrangement uses TRBV11-3 and TRBJ2-7, with 8 bases matching TRBD2. CDR3 length: 18 amino acids. With V trimmed by 1 base and J by 1 base, 12 bases remained unmatched. Per germline, CDR1 SGHNT and CDR2 YENEEA.

In nucleotides, the CDR3 is TGTGCCAGCAGTTACTCACAGGGGGCAGGATACGAGCAGTACTTC. This codes for CASSYSQGAGYEQYF. The V and J genes are TRBV6-5 and TRBJ2-7, with 9 bases matching TRBD1. CDR1 is MNHEY, CDR2 SVGAGI, per germline. The CDR3 is 15 amino acids. J lost 4 bases, V lost 0 bases, and 4 bases had no gene match.

This clone has only a few counts. This chain joins TRBV6-5 and TRBJ2-7; 10 positions match TRBD1. J lost 3 bases, V lost 0 bases, and 2 bases had no gene match. Germline assignment: CDR1 MNHEY and CDR2 SVGAGI. The CDR3 spans 15 residues. The CDR3 DNA sequence: TGTGCCAGCAGTTACTCGTGGGACAGGGGCTACGAGCAGTACTTC. Its protein is CASSYSWDRGYEQYF.

This chain joins TRBV19 and TRBJ2-1, with D perhaps TRBD1 (6 bases). Trimming took 3 bases from V and 0 from J, leaving 15 bases between them. The CDR3 is made up of 17 amino acids. Germline loops: CDR1 LNHDA, CDR2 SQIVND (reference sequence). The CDR3: CASSIYRAPLSYNEQFF. The CDR3 coding sequence is TGTGCCAGTAGTATCTACAGGGCGCCCCTCTCCTACAATGAGCAGTTCTTC.

This chain joins TRBV19 and TRBJ1-4; D may be TRBD1 (5 bases). The length of the CDR3 is 15 residues. The germline V gene has CDR1 LNHDA and CDR2 SQIVND (reference sequence). The ends were cut back, 1 base at V and 7 bases at J, with 13 bases in the middle. The CDR3 region has the DNA TGTGCCAGTAGTATAGGCGGGGCAGGGAGTGAAAAACTGTTTTTT. Its protein product is CASSIGGAGSEKLFF. Full variable domain (outside the CDR3, taken from reference TRBV19 and TRBJ1-4): DGGITQSPKYLFRKEGQNVTLSCEQNLNHDAMYWYRQDPGQGLRLIYYSQIVNDFQKGDIAEGYSVSREKKESFPLTVTSAQKNPTAFYLCASSIGGAGSEKLFFGSGTQLSVL.

V gene TRBV5-6 combines with J gene TRBJ1-4, with TRBD1 as a possible D gene (6 bases). Germline V CDR1 and CDR2: SGHDT, YYEEEE. Trimming left V 3 bases short and J 7 bases short, with 13 bases between. This CDR3 is built from 14 residues. The CDR3 coding sequence is TGTGCCAGCAGCTACAGGGTCTTGGGTGAAAAACTGTTTTTT. Protein: CASSYRVLGEKLFF.

The CDR3 spells CAWSEGSTQYF. For the CDR3, the DNA is TGTGCCTGGAGTGAAGGGAGCACTCAGTACTTC. The V call is TRBV30, the J call TRBJ2-4; TRBD2 is a possible D gene (5 bases). The V and J ends lost 1 base and 12 bases respectively, with 10 bases between them. The CDR3 is 11 amino acids. The V gene's germline CDR1 is GTSNPN and CDR2 SVGIG (reference sequence).

V usage is TRBV11-2 and J usage is TRBJ1-2; D unresolved. Germline CDR1 reads SGHAT; CDR2 reads FQNNGV. The CDR3 consists of 14 residues. The germline V and J ends were trimmed by 3 bases and 4 bases, with 12 bases remaining between them. CDR3 sequence (DNA): TGTGCCAGCAGCTTGATGCGTTCAGGCTATGGCTACACCTTC. This encodes CASSLMRSGYGYTF.

The rearrangement joins TRBV10-1 to TRBJ1-1; possibly TRBD1 for D (5 bases). The CDR3 runs to 12 residues. Germline CDR1 is WNHNN and CDR2 is SYGVQD (reference sequence). V shed 3 bases and J shed 7 bases, with 9 bases lying between them. The CDR3 is CASSDRQREAFF. The DNA of the CDR3 is TGCGCCAGCAGTGACCGACAGCGTGAAGCTTTCTTT.

This clone turned up a few times. The rearrangement uses TRBV28 and TRBJ2-1; TRBD1 agrees at 7 bases. Germline-derived CDR1 and CDR2 are MDHEN and SYDVKM. Trimming at V came to 5 bases and at J to 1 base, leaving 2 bases not matched to a gene. CDR3 length: 14 amino acids. The CDR3 sequence: CASSGTVSYNEQFF. The CDR3, as DNA: TGTGCCAGCAGTGGGACAGTATCCTACAATGAGCAGTTCTTC. Supplemented by reference TRBV28 and TRBJ2-1, the full variable domain reads DVKVTQSSRYLVKRTGEKVFLECVQDMDHENMFWYRQDPGLGLRLIYFSYDVKMKEKGDIPEGYSVSREKKERFSLILESASTNQTSMYLCASSGTVSYNEQFFGPGTRLTVL.

This rearrangement joins TRBV28 to TRBJ1-4; 9 bases line up with TRBD1. There are 15 residues in the CDR3. V lost 6 bases to trimming and J lost 11 bases; unmatched junction nucleotides: 13. Germline CDR1 reads MDHEN; CDR2 reads SYDVKM. CDR3 protein: CASSRRDRAPEKLFF. For the CDR3, the DNA is TGTGCCAGCAGCCGCCGGGACAGGGCCCCGGAGAAACTGTTTTTT.

This clone was seen a handful of times. The genes are TRBV7-3 and TRBJ2-7; 10 bases map to TRBD2. This CDR3 is built from 16 residues. Germline values: CDR1 SGHTA, CDR2 FQGTGA. The trim removed 4 bases at V and 4 bases at J, leaving 10 bases unmatched. CDR3 in amino acids: CASSYGASGSEYEQYF. Written as DNA, the CDR3 is TGTGCCAGCAGCTATGGGGCTAGCGGGAGTGAGTACGAGCAGTACTTC.

In this sample, this clone turned up a few times. The V call is TRBV19, the J call TRBJ1-5; 7 nucleotides agree with TRBD1. This CDR3 comprises 13 residues. V was clipped by 3 bases and J by 9 bases; unmatched bases: 5. CDR1 and CDR2 (germline): LNHDA, SQIVND (reference sequence). CDR3 DNA: TGTGCCAGTAGTATGACAGGGCCGGCGCCCCAGCATTTT. Its protein is CASSMTGPAPQHF.

The J gene is TRBJ2-7, the V gene TRBV19; maybe TRBD2 (5 bases). Trimming left V 4 bases short and J 6 bases short, with 19 bases between. The CDR3 loop spans 15 amino acids. Germline loops: CDR1 LNHDA, CDR2 SQIVND (reference sequence). This chain's CDR3 is CASSKQPGTGGEQYF. CDR3 DNA: TGTGCCAGTAGTAAGCAACCGGGAACTGGAGGCGAGCAGTACTTC.